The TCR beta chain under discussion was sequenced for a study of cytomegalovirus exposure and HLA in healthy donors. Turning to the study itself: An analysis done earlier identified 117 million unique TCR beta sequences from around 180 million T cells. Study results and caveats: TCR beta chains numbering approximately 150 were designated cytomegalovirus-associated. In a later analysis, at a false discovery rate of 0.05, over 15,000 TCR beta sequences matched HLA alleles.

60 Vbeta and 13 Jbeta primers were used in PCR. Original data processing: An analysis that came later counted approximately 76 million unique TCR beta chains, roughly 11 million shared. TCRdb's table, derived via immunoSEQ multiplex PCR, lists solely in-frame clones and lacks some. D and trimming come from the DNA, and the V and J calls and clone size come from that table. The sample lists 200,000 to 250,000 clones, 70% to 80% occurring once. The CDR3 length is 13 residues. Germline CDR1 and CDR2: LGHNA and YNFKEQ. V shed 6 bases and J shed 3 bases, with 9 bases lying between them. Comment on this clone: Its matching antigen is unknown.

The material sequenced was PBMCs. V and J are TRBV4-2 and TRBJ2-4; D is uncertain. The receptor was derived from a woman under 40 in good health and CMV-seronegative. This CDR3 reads CASSEIRKNIQYF. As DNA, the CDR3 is TGTGCCAGCAGTGAGATACGCAAAAACATTCAGTACTTC.